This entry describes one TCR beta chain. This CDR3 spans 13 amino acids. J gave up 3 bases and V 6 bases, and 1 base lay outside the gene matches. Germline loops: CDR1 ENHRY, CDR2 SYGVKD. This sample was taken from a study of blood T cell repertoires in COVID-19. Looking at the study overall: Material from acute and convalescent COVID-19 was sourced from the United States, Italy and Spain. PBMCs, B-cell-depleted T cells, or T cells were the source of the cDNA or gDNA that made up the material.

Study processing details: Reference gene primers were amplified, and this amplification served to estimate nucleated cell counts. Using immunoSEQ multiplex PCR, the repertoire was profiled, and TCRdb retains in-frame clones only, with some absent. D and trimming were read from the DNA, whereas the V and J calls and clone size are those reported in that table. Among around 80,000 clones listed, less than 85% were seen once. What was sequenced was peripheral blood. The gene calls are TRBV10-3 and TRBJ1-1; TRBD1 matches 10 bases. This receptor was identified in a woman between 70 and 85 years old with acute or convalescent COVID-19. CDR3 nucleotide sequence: TGTGCCATCAGAGGACAGGGGGACACTGAAGCTTTCTTT. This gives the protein CAIRGQGDTEAFF.